This T cell receptor (beta chain) was recovered during a study of blood T cells in healthy people across ages. Study observations and caveats: CMV status of donors was not determined, possibly confounding expanded clonotype changes. Diversity estimated from one million T cells was considered an underestimate.

Through a sample-barcoded 5' primer and a J-beta primer mix, a second PCR was run for roughly 7 to 11 cycles. MiXCR, applied by TCRdb to the 5' RACE reads, yields one record per CDR3 protein. The repertoire holds roughly 1.4 million distinct CDR3 sequences, roughly 59% seen once, with under 8.5% in the top ten. A minimum of 6 million PBMCs was isolated per sample. Regarding this clonotype: The antigen is undetermined.

Germline V gene sequence: CDR1 GTSNPN, CDR2 SVGIG (reference sequence). The CDR3 runs 14 residues. The trim removed 0 bases at V and 6 bases at J, leaving 6 bases unmatched. The chain joins TRBV30 to TRBJ1-2; 8 nucleotides align to TRBD1. The sequenced sample was blood. The source is a man younger than 35 in good health. The CDR3 spells CAWSVTTGGHGYTF. In nucleotides, the CDR3 is TGTGCCTGGAGTGTAACTACAGGGGGACATGGCTACACCTTC.